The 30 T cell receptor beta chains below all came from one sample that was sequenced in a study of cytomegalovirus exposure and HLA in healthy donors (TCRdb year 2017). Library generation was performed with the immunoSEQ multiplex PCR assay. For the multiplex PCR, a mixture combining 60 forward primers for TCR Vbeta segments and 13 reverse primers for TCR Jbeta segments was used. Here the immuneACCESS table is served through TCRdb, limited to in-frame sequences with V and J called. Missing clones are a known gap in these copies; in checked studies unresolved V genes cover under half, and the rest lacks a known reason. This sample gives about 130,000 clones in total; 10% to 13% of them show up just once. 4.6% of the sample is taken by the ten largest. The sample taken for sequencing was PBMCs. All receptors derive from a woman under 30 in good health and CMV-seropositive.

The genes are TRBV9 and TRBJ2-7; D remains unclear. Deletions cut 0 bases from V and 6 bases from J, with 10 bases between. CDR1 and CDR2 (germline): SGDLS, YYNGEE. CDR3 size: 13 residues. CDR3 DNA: TGTGCCAGCAGCGTAGGACTTGGGTCCGAGCAGTACTTC. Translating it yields CASSVGLGSEQYF.

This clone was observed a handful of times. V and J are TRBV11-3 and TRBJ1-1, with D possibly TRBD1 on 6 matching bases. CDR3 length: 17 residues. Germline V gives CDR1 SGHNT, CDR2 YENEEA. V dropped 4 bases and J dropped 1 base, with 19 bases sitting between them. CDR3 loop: CASSSVLIQGKNTEAFF. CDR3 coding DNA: TGTGCCAGCAGCTCAGTACTCATACAGGGTAAGAACACTGAAGCTTTCTTT. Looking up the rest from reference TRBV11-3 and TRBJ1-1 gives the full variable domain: EAGVVQSPRYKIIEKKQPVAFWCNPISGHNTLYWYLQNLGQGPELLIRYENEEAVDDSQLPKDRFSAERLKGVDSTLKIQPAELGDSAVYLCASSSVLIQGKNTEAFFGQGTRLTVV.

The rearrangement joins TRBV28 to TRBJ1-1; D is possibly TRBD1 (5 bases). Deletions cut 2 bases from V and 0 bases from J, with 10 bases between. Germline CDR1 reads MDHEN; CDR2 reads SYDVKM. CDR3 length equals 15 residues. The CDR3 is CASSLLAGLNTEAFF. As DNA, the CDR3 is TGTGCCAGCAGTTTACTGGCAGGGCTGAACACTGAAGCTTTCTTT.

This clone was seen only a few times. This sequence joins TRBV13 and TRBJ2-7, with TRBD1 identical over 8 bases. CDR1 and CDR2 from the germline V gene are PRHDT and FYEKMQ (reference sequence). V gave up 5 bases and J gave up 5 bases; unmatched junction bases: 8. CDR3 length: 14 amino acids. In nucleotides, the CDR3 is TGTGCCAGCAGCATCACGGACAGGGTGGACGAGCAGTACTTC. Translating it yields CASSITDRVDEQYF.

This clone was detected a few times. Here the CDR3 DNA reads TGTGCCAGCAGTGAAGCGTTCGACTTTTCGGCTTTCTTT. It translates to CASSEAFDFSAFF. The chain employs TRBV6-1 and TRBJ1-1; D unresolved. V lost 0 bases and J lost 11, with 13 bases in between. Germline V CDR1 and CDR2: MNHNS, SASEGT. The CDR3 extends over 13 amino acids.

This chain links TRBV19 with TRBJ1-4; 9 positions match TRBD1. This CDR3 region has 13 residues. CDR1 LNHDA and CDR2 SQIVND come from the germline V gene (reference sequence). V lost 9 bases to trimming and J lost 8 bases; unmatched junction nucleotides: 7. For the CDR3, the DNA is TGTGCCAGCGCCGGGACAGGGTTGGAAAAACTGTTTTTT. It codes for CASAGTGLEKLFF.

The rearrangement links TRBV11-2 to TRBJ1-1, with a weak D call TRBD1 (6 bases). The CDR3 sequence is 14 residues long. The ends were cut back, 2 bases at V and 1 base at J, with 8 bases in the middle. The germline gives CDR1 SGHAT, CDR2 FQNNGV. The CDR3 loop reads CASSLQGRNTEAFF. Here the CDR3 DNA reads TGTGCCAGCAGCTTACAGGGGAGGAACACTGAAGCTTTCTTT.

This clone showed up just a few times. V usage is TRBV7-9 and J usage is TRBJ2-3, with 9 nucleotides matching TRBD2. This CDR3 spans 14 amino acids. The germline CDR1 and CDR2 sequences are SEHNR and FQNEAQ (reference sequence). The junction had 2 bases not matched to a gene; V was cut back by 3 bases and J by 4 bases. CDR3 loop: CASSFGGRADTQYF. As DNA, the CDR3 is TGTGCCAGCAGCTTTGGCGGGAGGGCAGATACGCAGTATTTT.

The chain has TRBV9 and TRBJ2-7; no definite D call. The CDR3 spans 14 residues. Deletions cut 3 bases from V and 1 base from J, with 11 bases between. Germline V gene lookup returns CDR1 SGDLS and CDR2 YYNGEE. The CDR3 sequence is CASSETLGSYEQYF. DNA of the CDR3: TGTGCCAGCAGCGAGACCCTCGGGTCCTACGAGCAGTACTTC.

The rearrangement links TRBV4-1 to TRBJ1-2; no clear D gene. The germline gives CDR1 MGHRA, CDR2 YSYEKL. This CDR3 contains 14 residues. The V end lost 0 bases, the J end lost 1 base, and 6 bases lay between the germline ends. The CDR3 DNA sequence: TGCGCCAGCAGCCAAGATCCAGTTAACTATGGCTACACCTTC. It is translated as CASSQDPVNYGYTF.

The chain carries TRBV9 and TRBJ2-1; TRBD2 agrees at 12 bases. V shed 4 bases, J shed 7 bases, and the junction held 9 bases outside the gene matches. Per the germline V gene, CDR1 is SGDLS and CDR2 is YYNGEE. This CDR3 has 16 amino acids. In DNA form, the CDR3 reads TGTGCCAGCAGCTTCCGACTAGCGGGAGTCGGTAATGAGCAGTTCTTC. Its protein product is CASSFRLAGVGNEQFF.

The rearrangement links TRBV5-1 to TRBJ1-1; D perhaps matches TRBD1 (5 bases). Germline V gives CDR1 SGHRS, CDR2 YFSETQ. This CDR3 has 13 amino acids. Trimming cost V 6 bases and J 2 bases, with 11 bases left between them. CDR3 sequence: CASTPTGNTEAFF. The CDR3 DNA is TGCGCCAGCACCCCAACAGGTAACACTGAAGCTTTCTTT.

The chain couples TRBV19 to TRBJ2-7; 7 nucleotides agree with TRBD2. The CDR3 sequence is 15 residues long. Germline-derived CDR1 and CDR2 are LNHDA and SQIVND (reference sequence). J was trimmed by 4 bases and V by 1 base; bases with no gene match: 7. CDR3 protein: CASSIVGLAEYEQYF. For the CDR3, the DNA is TGTGCCAGTAGTATAGTGGGGCTAGCGGAATACGAGCAGTACTTC.

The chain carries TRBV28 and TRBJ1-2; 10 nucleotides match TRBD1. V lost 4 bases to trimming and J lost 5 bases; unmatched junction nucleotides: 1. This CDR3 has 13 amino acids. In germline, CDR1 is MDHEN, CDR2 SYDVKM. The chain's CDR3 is CASSSDRGYGYTF. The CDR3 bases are TGTGCCAGCAGTTCGGACAGGGGGTATGGCTACACCTTC.

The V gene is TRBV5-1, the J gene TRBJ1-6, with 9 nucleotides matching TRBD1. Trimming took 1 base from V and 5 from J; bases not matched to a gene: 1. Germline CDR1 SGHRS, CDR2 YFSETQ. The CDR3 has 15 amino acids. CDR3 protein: CASSLWTGDNSPLHF. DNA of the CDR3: TGCGCCAGCAGCTTGTGGACAGGGGATAATTCACCCCTCCACTTT.

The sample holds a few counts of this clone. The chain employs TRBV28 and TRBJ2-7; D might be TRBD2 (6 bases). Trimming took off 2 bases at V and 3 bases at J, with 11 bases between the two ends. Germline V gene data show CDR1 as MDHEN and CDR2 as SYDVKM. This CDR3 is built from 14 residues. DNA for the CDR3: TGTGCCAGCAGTTTAGGAGGGAACTACTACGAGCAGTACTTC. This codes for CASSLGGNYYEQYF.

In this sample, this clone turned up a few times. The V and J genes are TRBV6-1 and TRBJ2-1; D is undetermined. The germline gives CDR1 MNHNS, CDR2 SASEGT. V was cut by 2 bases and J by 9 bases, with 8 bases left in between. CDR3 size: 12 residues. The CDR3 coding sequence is TGTGCCAGCAGTGAATGGGCTCTTGAGCAGTTCTTC. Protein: CASSEWALEQFF.

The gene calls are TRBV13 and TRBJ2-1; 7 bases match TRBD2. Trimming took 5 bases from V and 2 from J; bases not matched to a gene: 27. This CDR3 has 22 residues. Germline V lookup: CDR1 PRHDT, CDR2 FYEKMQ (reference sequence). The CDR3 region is CASSATTIGLSGMYSTYNEQFF. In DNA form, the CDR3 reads TGTGCCAGCAGCGCAACGACTATAGGGTTAAGCGGGATGTACTCAACCTACAATGAGCAGTTCTTC. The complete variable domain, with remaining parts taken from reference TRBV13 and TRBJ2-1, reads AAGVIQSPRHLIKEKRETATLKCYPIPRHDTVYWYQQGPGQDPQFLISFYEKMQSDKGSIPDRFSAQQFSDYHSELNMSSLELGDSALYFCASSATTIGLSGMYSTYNEQFFGPGTRLTVL.

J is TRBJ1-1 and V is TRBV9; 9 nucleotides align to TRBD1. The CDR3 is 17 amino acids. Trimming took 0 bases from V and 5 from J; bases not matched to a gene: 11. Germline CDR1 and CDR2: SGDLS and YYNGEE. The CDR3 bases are TGTGCCAGCAGCGTAGGTACAGGGGGCTTGGATGCGACTGAAGCTTTCTTT. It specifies CASSVGTGGLDATEAFF.

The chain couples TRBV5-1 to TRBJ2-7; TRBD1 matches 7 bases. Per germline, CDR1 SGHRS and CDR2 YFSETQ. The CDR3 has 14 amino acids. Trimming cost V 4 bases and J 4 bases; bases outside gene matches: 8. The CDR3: CASSLQGSTYEQYF. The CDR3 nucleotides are TGCGCCAGCAGCCTACAGGGGAGTACATACGAGCAGTACTTC.

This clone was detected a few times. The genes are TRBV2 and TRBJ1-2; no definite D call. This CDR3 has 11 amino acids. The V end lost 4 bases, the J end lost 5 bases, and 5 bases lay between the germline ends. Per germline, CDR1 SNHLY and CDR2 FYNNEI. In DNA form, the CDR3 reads TGTGCCAGCAGTGGAGAATATGGCTACACCTTC. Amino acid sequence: CASSGEYGYTF.

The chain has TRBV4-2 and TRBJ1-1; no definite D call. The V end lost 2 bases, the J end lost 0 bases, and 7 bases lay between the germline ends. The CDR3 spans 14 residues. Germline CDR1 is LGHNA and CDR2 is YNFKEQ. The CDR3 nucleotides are TGTGCCAGCAGCCAACGTCAGTTGAACACTGAAGCTTTCTTT. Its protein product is CASSQRQLNTEAFF.

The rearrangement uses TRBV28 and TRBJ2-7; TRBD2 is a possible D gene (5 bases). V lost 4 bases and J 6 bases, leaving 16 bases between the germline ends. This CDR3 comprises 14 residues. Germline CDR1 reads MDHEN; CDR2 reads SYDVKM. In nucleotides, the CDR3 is TGTGCCAGCAGTTCACTCGGAGGTGTGGCCGAGCAGTACTTC. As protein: CASSSLGGVAEQYF. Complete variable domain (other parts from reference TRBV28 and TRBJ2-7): DVKVTQSSRYLVKRTGEKVFLECVQDMDHENMFWYRQDPGLGLRLIYFSYDVKMKEKGDIPEGYSVSREKKERFSLILESASTNQTSMYLCASSSLGGVAEQYFGPGTRLTVT.

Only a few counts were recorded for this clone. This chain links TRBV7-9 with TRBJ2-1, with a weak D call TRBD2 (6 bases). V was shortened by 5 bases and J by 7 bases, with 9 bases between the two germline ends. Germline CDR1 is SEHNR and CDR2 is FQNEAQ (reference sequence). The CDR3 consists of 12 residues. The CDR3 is CASSSRGNEQFF. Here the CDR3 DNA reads TGTGCCAGCAGCAGCCGGGGGAATGAGCAGTTCTTC.

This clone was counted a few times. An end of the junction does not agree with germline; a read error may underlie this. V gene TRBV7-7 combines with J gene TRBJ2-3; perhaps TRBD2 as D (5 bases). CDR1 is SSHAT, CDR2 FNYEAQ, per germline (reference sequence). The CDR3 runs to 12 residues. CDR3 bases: TGTGCTAGCAGCCATGGAGGAGATACGCAGTATTTT. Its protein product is CASSHGGDTQYF.

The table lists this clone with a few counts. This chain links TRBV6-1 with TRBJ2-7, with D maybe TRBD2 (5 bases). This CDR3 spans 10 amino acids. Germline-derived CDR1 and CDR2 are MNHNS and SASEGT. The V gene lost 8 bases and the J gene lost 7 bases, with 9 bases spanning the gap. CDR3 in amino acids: CASASGEQYF. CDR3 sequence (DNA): TGTGCCAGCGCCTCGGGGGAGCAGTACTTC.

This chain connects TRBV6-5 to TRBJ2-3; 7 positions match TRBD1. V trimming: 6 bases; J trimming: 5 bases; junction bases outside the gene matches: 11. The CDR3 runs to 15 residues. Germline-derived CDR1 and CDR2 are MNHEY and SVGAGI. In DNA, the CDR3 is TGTGCCAGCAGATACGACAGGGTGCGTGAAGATACGCAGTATTTT. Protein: CASRYDRVREDTQYF.

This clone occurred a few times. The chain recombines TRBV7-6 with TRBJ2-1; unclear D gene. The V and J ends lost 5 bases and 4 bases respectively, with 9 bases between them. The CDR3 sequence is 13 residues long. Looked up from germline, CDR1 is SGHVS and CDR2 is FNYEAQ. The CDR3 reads CASSPRPYNEQFF. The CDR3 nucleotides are TGTGCCAGCAGCCCGAGGCCGTACAATGAGCAGTTCTTC.

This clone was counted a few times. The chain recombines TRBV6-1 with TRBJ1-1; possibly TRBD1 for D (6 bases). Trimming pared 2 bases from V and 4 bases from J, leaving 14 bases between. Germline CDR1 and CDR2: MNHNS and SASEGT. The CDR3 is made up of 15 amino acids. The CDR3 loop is CASSETGGAGTEAFF. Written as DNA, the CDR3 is TGTGCCAGCAGTGAAACGGGGGGCGCGGGCACTGAAGCTTTCTTT.

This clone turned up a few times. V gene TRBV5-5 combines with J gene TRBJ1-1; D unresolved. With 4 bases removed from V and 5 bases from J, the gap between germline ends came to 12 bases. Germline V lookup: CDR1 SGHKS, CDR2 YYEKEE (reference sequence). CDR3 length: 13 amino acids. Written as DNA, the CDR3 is TGTGCCAGCAGCCTAATAGGAGAAACTGAAGCTTTCTTT. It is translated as CASSLIGETEAFF.